Given below is one TCR beta chain in context. The data are from a study of T cell responses to AZD1222 COVID-19 vaccine. TCRdb keeps only in-frame clones here, not all; method: immunoSEQ multiplex PCR. Of 95,000 to 130,000 clones detected, roughly 90% appear once; the ten largest clones hold 6.5% to 8.5%. The CDR3 runs to 15 residues. Germline V gene lookup returns CDR1 MGHRA and CDR2 YSYEKL. Unmatched junction bases numbered 2, after V lost 1 base and J lost 7 bases. The chain joins TRBV4-1 to TRBJ1-4; TRBD1 matches at 11 bases. The source material was peripheral blood, sampled on day 0 of AZD1222 vaccination. The sequence was obtained from an adult in good health. This CDR3 reads CASSQAGTGGEKLFF. The CDR3, as DNA: TGCGCCAGCAGCCAAGCCGGGACAGGGGGTGAAAAACTGTTTTTT.